This T cell receptor beta chain is from a study of response to subunit inactivated influenza vaccine. As concerns this clonotype: Its target is unknown.

J gave up 6 bases and V 0 bases, and 5 bases lay outside the gene matches. The germline V gene has CDR1 LGHNA and CDR2 YSLEER. CDR3 length equals 15 residues. The study, taken as a whole, reports: The authors proposed limited new T cell recruitment per seasonal influenza vaccination.

TCRdb reprocessed the RT-PCR reads via MiXCR and lists one record per CDR3 protein. The table lists around 250,000 distinct CDR3 sequences, less than 15% of them singletons. The chain employs TRBV4-3 and TRBJ1-5, with 7 bases that match TRBD1. The receptor comes from a man aged 50-59 years who received an inactivated influenza vaccine. Sequencing was performed on non-naive T cells sorted from PBMCs, taken 14 to 15 days before vaccination. CDR3 DNA sequence: TGCGCCAGCAGCCAAGAAGGGACAGTGGGTCAGCCCCAGCATTTT. It translates to CASSQEGTVGQPQHF.